This TCR beta chain was sequenced during a study of T cells after posttransplantation cyclophosphamide. Points from the study as a whole: Blood and skin or GI T cell repertoires showed limited TRB overlap. Donor-recipient repertoire similarity was low at 1-2 months, rising over year one. Recipient CMV seropositivity and CMV reactivation strongly tracked TRB clonality.

Trimming removed 7 bases at V and 0 bases at J, with 12 bases between. Germline assignment: CDR1 LNHDA and CDR2 SQIVND (reference sequence). This CDR3 region has 15 residues. A word on this clone: Its antigen is unknown.

Assay: immunoSEQ multiplex PCR; the TCRdb copy retains only in-frame clones and omits some. This table holds about 28,000 clones, 75% to 90% found once. The sequencing input was PBMCs. The chain employs TRBV19 and TRBJ2-2; D remains unclear. The clonotype comes from a man aged 45-60 years. Written as DNA, the CDR3 is TGTGCCAGTATAACAGATCACGCGAACACCGGGGAGCTGTTTTTT. Its protein product is CASITDHANTGELFF.